This T cell receptor beta chain was documented in a study of CD8 T cells in ankylosing spondylitis. In its sample, this clonotype was seen many times. Using quantitative 5'-RACE with molecular barcodes, the authors made TCR beta libraries. TCRdb re-called the 5' RACE reads through MiXCR, storing one row per CDR3 protein. The data contain approximately 220,000 distinct CDR3 sequences, roughly 24% of them singletons. The V end lost 2 bases, the J end lost 13 bases, and 12 bases lay between the germline ends. Germline V CDR1 and CDR2: ENHRY, SYGVKD. The CDR3 spans 12 residues. The sequence was obtained from a male donor with ankylosing spondylitis or in good health (not recorded which). The rearrangement uses TRBV10-3 and TRBJ2-1; a weak D match, TRBD1 (5 bases). Source material: blood, either unsorted or a sorted T cell fraction (not recorded which). CDR3 in amino acids: CAISERGSRQFF. CDR3 DNA sequence: TGTGCCATCAGTGAGAGGGGCAGTCGTCAGTTCTTC.